This passage covers 8 T cell receptor beta chains from one sample sequenced in a study of blood T cells in healthy people across ages (dated by TCRdb to 2014 to 2015). The method was 5' RACE. The sequencer was an Illumina HiSeq 2500. The second PCR ran for about 7 to 11 cycles and used a J-beta primer mix along with a sample-barcoded 5' primer. TCRdb took the public reads, trimmed them with fastp at Q25, ran MiXCR for clone calling and kept in-frame beta chains. Rows are unified per CDR3 protein, each entry keeping the most common DNA and genes. The sample table lists hundreds of thousands of distinct CDR3 sequences, more than 40% of them with a count of one. The biggest ten clones account for about a fifth of the sample. The material sequenced was blood. Every receptor here comes from a man aged 55 to 70 in good health.

This clonotype has only a few counts. V gene TRBV5-1 combines with J gene TRBJ2-2, with D maybe TRBD1 (6 bases). V was trimmed by 9 bases and J by 6 bases, leaving 18 bases between them. Looked up from germline, CDR1 is SGHRS and CDR2 is YFSETQ. This CDR3 is 14 amino acids long. The CDR3 protein is CATQLYTGSGELFF. The CDR3 region has the DNA TGCGCCACCCAGCTTTATACAGGGTCCGGGGAGCTGTTTTTT.

This clonotype was observed a handful of times. The DNA of the CDR3 is TGTGCCAGCAGTCGAGCCGGACAGGGAGGCGGTGGCTACACCTTC. This translates into CASSRAGQGGGGYTF. The rearrangement uses TRBV6-2 or TRBV6-3 and TRBJ1-2, with 8 positions matching TRBD1. With 5 bases clipped from V and 7 bases from J, the junction kept 12 bases outside the gene matches. The germline V gene has CDR1 MNHEY and CDR2 SVGEGT. CDR3 length: 15 residues.

V and J are TRBV9 and TRBJ1-2, with a tentative D call TRBD1 (6 bases). Germline loops: CDR1 SGDLS, CDR2 YYNGEE. This CDR3 region has 15 residues. Trimming shortened V by 3 bases and J by 1 base, and 13 bases separated the two germline ends. Here the CDR3 reads CASSGAMDSNYGYTF. The CDR3 DNA reads as TGTGCCAGCAGCGGCGCGATGGACAGTAACTATGGCTACACCTTC.

This clonotype was seen more than once but under ten times. The genes are TRBV4-2 and TRBJ2-1; the match to TRBD2 covers 10 bases. This CDR3 has 14 amino acids. Germline CDR1 and CDR2: LGHNA and YNFKEQ. V was clipped by 7 bases and J by 10 bases; unmatched bases: 10. The CDR3 DNA is TGTGCCAGCAATCCGAGCGGGGGGGCCTGGGAGCAGTTCTTC. It codes for CASNPSGGAWEQFF.

V gene TRBV7-9 combines with J gene TRBJ1-2; D unresolved. V lost 1 base, J lost 3 bases, and 6 bases lay in between. Germline-derived CDR1 and CDR2 are SEHNR and FQNEAQ (reference sequence). This CDR3 contains 13 residues. CDR3 nucleotides: TGTGCCAGCAGCTTAGTGCAGTACTATGGCTACACCTTC. Translated: CASSLVQYYGYTF. Looking up the rest from reference TRBV7-9 and TRBJ1-2 gives the full variable domain: DTGVSQNPRHKITKRGQNVTFRCDPISEHNRLYWYRQTLGQGPEFLTYFQNEAQLEKSRLLSDRFSAERPKGSFSTLEIQRTEQGDSAMYLCASSLVQYYGYTFGSGTRLTVV.

The rearrangement links TRBV6-2 or TRBV6-3 to TRBJ2-3; 7 bases match TRBD1. Germline values: CDR1 MNHEY, CDR2 SVGEGT. V was clipped by 2 bases and J by 9 bases; unmatched bases: 8. The CDR3 covers 14 residues. In DNA form, the CDR3 reads TGTGCCAGCAGTTACCTAGGGGACAGAGAGACGCAGTATTTT. Translated, it gives CASSYLGDRETQYF.

The V call is TRBV6-7, the J call TRBJ2-4; 7 nucleotides align to TRBD2. Gene TRBJ2-7 matches the end of the DNA better, so the J call may be wrong. Being an ORF, TRBV6-7 has a function that is uncertain. This CDR3 has 14 amino acids. The CDR3 loop is CASNPGLSSYEQYF. The CDR3 bases are TGTGCCAGCAATCCGGGACTAAGCTCCTACGAGCAGTACTTC.

This clonotype showed up just a few times. The chain is built from TRBV20-1 and TRBJ1-1; D is perhaps TRBD1 (5 bases). Trimming stripped 2 bases from V and 5 bases from J, with 18 bases between. The CDR3 loop spans 15 amino acids. Germline CDR1 is DFQATT and CDR2 is SNEGSKA (reference sequence). The CDR3 reads CSARNRRGKGTEAFF. DNA for the CDR3: TGCAGTGCTAGAAACCGCCGGGGGAAGGGAACTGAAGCTTTCTTT.